Following are 11 T cell receptor beta chains from one sample sequenced in a study of post-analysis software for immune sequencing data. cDNA libraries for TCR beta contained unique molecular identifiers. MiXCR, applied by TCRdb to the PCR reads, yields one record per CDR3 protein. Of roughly 800,000 distinct CDR3 sequences listed, around 46% are singletons. These receptors' antigens are unknown. Study-wide results and caveats: Five or six TRBV segments were significantly more frequent in patients than in controls. TRBV5-6, TRBV5-1 and TRBV20-1 were among these segments.

Specimen: blood. The origin of the receptors is a girl aged 5 to 17 with multiple sclerosis.

The chain uses TRBV7-2 and TRBJ1-2, with 8 bases aligning to TRBD1. With V trimmed by 6 bases and J by 4 bases, 10 bases remained unmatched. Germline V gene lookup returns CDR1 SGHTA and CDR2 FQGNSA. This CDR3 spans 15 amino acids. The CDR3 DNA sequence: TGTGCCAGCAGTTTACCGGACAGGGCGGTCTATGGCTACACCTTC. Its protein product is CASSLPDRAVYGYTF.

This clonotype was recorded only once. The chain links TRBV28 to TRBJ2-4; TRBD1 matches 10 bases. CDR1 is MDHEN, CDR2 SYDVKM, per germline. V lost 4 bases, J lost 5 bases, and 2 bases stayed unmatched. CDR3 size: 14 residues. CDR3 coding DNA: TGTGCCAGCAGTTCAGGACAGGGGGAAAACATTCAGTACTTC. Protein product: CASSSGQGENIQYF.

This clonotype has at least ten counts. The V gene is TRBV27, the J gene TRBJ1-1; a possible D gene is TRBD1 (5 bases). This CDR3 contains 13 residues. V lost 5 bases and J lost 2, with 9 bases in between. Germline V gene lookup returns CDR1 MNHEY and CDR2 SMNVEV (reference sequence). CDR3 sequence reads: CASSPGPNTEAFF. CDR3 DNA: TGTGCCAGCAGTCCGGGACCTAACACTGAAGCTTTCTTT.

This clonotype turned up a few times. The V call is TRBV29-1, the J call TRBJ1-5; no clear D gene. CDR1 is SQVTM, CDR2 ANQGSEA, per germline. This CDR3 is built from 16 residues. The V and J ends lost 0 bases and 7 bases respectively, with 19 bases between them. The CDR3 sequence is CSVEDLLSGFYQPQHF. In nucleotides, the CDR3 is TGCAGCGTTGAAGATCTGTTATCGGGGTTTTACCAGCCCCAGCATTTT.

This clonotype has a handful of counts. This chain connects TRBV12-3 or TRBV12-4 to TRBJ2-1; 9 bases line up with TRBD2. The trim removed 6 bases at V and 6 bases at J, leaving 12 bases unmatched. This CDR3 spans 16 amino acids. In nucleotides, the CDR3 is TGTGCCAGCAGATCCAGATCTAGCGGGGAAATCAATGAGCAGTTCTTC. Translating it yields CASRSRSSGEINEQFF.

This chain links TRBV5-6 with TRBJ2-7; the D is unclear. CDR1 and CDR2 (germline): SGHDT, YYEEEE. Trimming took off 4 bases at V and 5 bases at J, with 13 bases between the two ends. The CDR3 totals 13 residues. Written as DNA, the CDR3 is TGTGCCAGCAGCCCTCGTGATAGGAACGAGCAGTACTTC. Translation gives CASSPRDRNEQYF.

The chain has TRBV6-6 and TRBJ1-4; TRBD1 might be the D (5 bases). The length of the CDR3 is 14 residues. V was trimmed by 7 bases and J by 4 bases, leaving 13 bases between them. Germline-derived CDR1 and CDR2 are MNHNY and SVGAGI (reference sequence). The CDR3 here is CASTLRQINEKLFF. The CDR3 coding sequence is TGTGCCAGCACCCTCAGACAGATTAATGAAAAACTGTTTTTT.

This clonotype has only a few counts. This rearrangement joins TRBV29-1 to TRBJ2-7, with D possibly called TRBD1 or TRBD2 (5 bases each). This CDR3 has 13 residues. The V end was cut by 4 bases, the J end by 6 bases, with 16 bases between. Germline CDR1 SQVTM, CDR2 ANQGSEA. In DNA form, the CDR3 reads TGCAGCGTTGGCGAAGGAGTGGGGGTCGAGCAGTACTTC. This gives the protein CSVGEGVGVEQYF.

This clonotype came up a few times. The rearrangement links TRBV6-6 to TRBJ2-5; 8 nucleotides match TRBD1. Trimming took 6 bases from V and 4 from J; bases not matched to a gene: 7. This CDR3 comprises 14 residues. CDR1 and CDR2 (germline): MNHNY, SVGAGI (reference sequence). The CDR3 sequence is CASSETGVAETQYF. The CDR3 DNA is TGTGCCAGCAGCGAGACAGGGGTAGCAGAGACCCAGTACTTC.

This chain links TRBV9 with TRBJ2-3, with TRBD2 identical over 10 bases. J was trimmed by 4 bases and V by 3 bases; bases with no gene match: 5. The germline V gene has CDR1 SGDLS and CDR2 YYNGEE. The CDR3 has 15 residues. The DNA of the CDR3 is TGTGCCAGCAGCGCGAGCGGGAGGGTGGCAGATACGCAGTATTTT. This encodes CASSASGRVADTQYF.

The chain couples TRBV28 to TRBJ2-1; tentatively, D is TRBD1 (5 bases). This CDR3 comprises 17 residues. CDR1 MDHEN and CDR2 SYDVKM come from the germline V gene. Trimming took 2 bases from V and 0 from J, leaving 14 bases between them. DNA of the CDR3: TGTGCCAGCAGTTTAGGGGCGTTGGTAAGCTCCTACAATGAGCAGTTCTTC. It yields the protein CASSLGALVSSYNEQFF.